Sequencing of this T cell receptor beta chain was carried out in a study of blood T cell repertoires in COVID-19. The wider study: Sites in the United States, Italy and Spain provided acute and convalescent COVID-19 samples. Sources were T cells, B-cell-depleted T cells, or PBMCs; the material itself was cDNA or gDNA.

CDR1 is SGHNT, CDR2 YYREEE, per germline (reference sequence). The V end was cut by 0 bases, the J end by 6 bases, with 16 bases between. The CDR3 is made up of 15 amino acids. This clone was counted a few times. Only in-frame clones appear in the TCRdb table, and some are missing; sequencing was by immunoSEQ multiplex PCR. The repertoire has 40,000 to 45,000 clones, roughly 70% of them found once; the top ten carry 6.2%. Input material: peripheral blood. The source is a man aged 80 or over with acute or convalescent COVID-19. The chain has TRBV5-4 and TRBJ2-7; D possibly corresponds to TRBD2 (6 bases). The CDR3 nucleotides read TGTGCCAGCAGCTTGGGGTGGCCGGGGGTTTGCGAGCAGTACTTC. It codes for CASSLGWPGVCEQYF.